These 25 T cell receptor beta chains originate from one sample sequenced in a study of T cell responses to AZD1222 COVID-19 vaccine. Here immunoSEQ multiplex PCR was the method, and the copy in TCRdb shows in-frame clones only, minus some. The sample lists roughly 120,000 clones, 85% to 95% seen once, with approximately 5% in the top ten. This specimen consisted of peripheral blood, obtained 28 days after the second AZD1222 dose. The source of these receptors is an adult who received the AZD1222 COVID-19 vaccine.

V gene TRBV28 combines with J gene TRBJ2-3; 9 bases map to TRBD2. V was clipped by 5 bases and J by 3 bases; unmatched bases: 9. This CDR3 comprises 16 residues. Germline CDR1 and CDR2: MDHEN and SYDVKM. Here the CDR3 DNA reads TGTGCCAGCAGTCCCACTAGCGGGTTGGGAACAGATACGCAGTATTTT. It codes for CASSPTSGLGTDTQYF.

This clone was counted once. The rearrangement links TRBV5-6 to TRBJ2-1; 9 bases fit TRBD2. V trimming: 0 bases; J trimming: 3 bases; junction bases outside the gene matches: 1. The length of the CDR3 is 15 residues. CDR1 and CDR2 (germline): SGHDT, YYEEEE. Here the CDR3 reads CASSLASGIYNEQFF. In DNA, the CDR3 is TGTGCCAGCAGCTTGGCTAGCGGGATCTACAATGAGCAGTTCTTC.

This chain uses TRBV19 with TRBJ2-7; 8 positions match TRBD2. This CDR3 has 13 residues. V shed 3 bases, J shed 3 bases, and the junction held 1 base outside the gene matches. From germline, CDR1 is LNHDA and CDR2 SQIVND (reference sequence). CDR3 bases: TGTGCCAGTAGTATGGGACTAGGCTACGAGCAGTACTTC. Translated: CASSMGLGYEQYF.

Note on this clone: Germline and junction disagree at one end, which may indicate a read error. The rearrangement uses TRBV2 and TRBJ2-7; 11 bases map to TRBD1. The length of the CDR3 is 11 residues. Germline V gene lookup returns CDR1 SNHLY and CDR2 FYNNEI. CDR3 amino acids: CASKIPGQGDF. The CDR3, as DNA: TGTGCCAGCAAAATTCCGGGACAGGGGGACTTC.

This sequence joins TRBV6-5 and TRBJ2-6; 11 bases line up with TRBD2. The length of the CDR3 is 15 residues. Germline assignment: CDR1 MNHEY and CDR2 SVGAGI. CDR3 sequence (DNA): TGTGCTGTGGATTCTAGCGGGAGGAGGGCCAACGTCCTGACTTTC. Translation gives CAVDSSGRRANVLTF.

To note about this clone: Mismatch with germline at one junction end may stem from a read error. Other DNA sequences from this sample encode an identical CDR3 as well. The V call is TRBV7-9, the J call TRBJ2-7; perhaps D is TRBD1 or TRBD2 (6 bases each). CDR3 length: 15 amino acids. The V gene's germline CDR1 is SEHNR and CDR2 FQNEAQ (reference sequence). The CDR3 loop is CASSFAQGRNYEQYF. The CDR3 nucleotides are TGCGCCAGCAGCTTCGCCCAGGGGAGGAACTACGAGCAGTACTTC.

The genes are TRBV7-2 and TRBJ1-4, with 9 bases fitting TRBD1. V was pared by 4 bases and J by 3 bases, with 6 bases of the junction left unmatched. Looked up from germline, CDR1 is SGHTA and CDR2 is FQGNSA. The CDR3 has 16 residues. The DNA for the CDR3 is TGTGCCAGCAGCTCCGGACAGGGGATCGCTAATGAAAAACTGTTTTTT. Its protein is CASSSGQGIANEKLFF. The entire variable domain, with the rest obtained from reference TRBV7-2 and TRBJ1-4, is as follows: GAGVSQSPSNKVTEKGKDVELRCDPISGHTALYWYRQSLGQGLEFLIYFQGNSAPDKSGLPSDRFSAERTGGSVSTLTIQRTQQEDSAVYLCASSSGQGIANEKLFFGSGTQLSVL.

The chain recombines TRBV10-3 with TRBJ1-4, with TRBD1 as a possible D gene (6 bases). CDR3 length: 13 amino acids. Deletions cut 7 bases from V and 8 bases from J, with 14 bases between. Germline loops: CDR1 ENHRY, CDR2 SYGVKD. The CDR3 DNA is TGTGCCATCAAGGCCCCAGGGGAGGAAAAACTGTTTTTT. This gives the protein CAIKAPGEEKLFF.

V gene TRBV29-1 combines with J gene TRBJ1-2, with D unresolved. V was trimmed by 3 bases and J by 2 bases, leaving 10 bases between them. CDR1 is SQVTM and CDR2 is ANQGSEA in the germline V gene. The CDR3 is 13 amino acids. The CDR3 loop is CSVEEVGNYGYTF. DNA of the CDR3: TGCAGCGTTGAGGAGGTGGGGAACTATGGCTACACCTTC.

In its sample, this clone was seen a few times. This sequence joins TRBV1 and TRBJ1-1; the table gives TRBD1 as D, unverified against the DNA. TRBV1 is assigned pseudogene status. CDR3 length: 16 residues. The CDR3 sequence is CTSSQNSSTSNTEAFF. The CDR3, as DNA: TGCACCAGCAGCCAAAACTCATCGACATCCAACACTGAAGCTTTCTTT.

The J gene is TRBJ2-7, the V gene TRBV7-9, with TRBD1 identical over 9 bases. Per germline, CDR1 SEHNR and CDR2 FQNEAQ (reference sequence). V shed 3 bases, J shed 5 bases, and the junction held 5 bases outside the gene matches. The CDR3 has 14 residues. CDR3 sequence (DNA): TGTGCCAGCAGCTTTACAGGGGGCGATGACGAGCAGTACTTC. It translates to CASSFTGGDDEQYF.

The genes are TRBV9 and TRBJ1-2; D gene uncertain. Germline values: CDR1 SGDLS, CDR2 YYNGEE. V was clipped by 0 bases and J by 4 bases, with 13 bases between them. The CDR3 sequence is 15 residues long. CDR3 amino acids: CASSVEPTSSYGYTF. The CDR3 nucleotides are TGTGCCAGCAGCGTAGAGCCCACTAGTTCCTATGGCTACACCTTC.

The rearrangement uses TRBV9 and TRBJ1-2; D remains unclear. The germline gives CDR1 SGDLS, CDR2 YYNGEE. Trimming took 0 bases from V and 8 from J, leaving 11 bases between them. The CDR3 has 13 residues. The CDR3 protein is CASSVESLGGYTF. CDR3 coding DNA: TGTGCCAGCAGCGTAGAGTCGCTAGGCGGCTACACCTTC.

This sequence joins TRBV5-6 and TRBJ2-5, with 11 bases that match TRBD2. CDR1 and CDR2 (germline): SGHDT, YYEEEE. This CDR3 region has 16 residues. Germline trimming cut 1 base from V and 5 bases from J; bases unmatched to any gene: 7. The CDR3 protein is CASSLSLAGGGETQYF. The CDR3 DNA reads as TGTGCCAGCAGCTTGAGCCTAGCGGGAGGCGGGGAGACCCAGTACTTC.

The chain carries TRBV27 and TRBJ1-4; 7 positions match TRBD1. CDR3 length equals 15 residues. Looked up from germline, CDR1 is MNHEY and CDR2 is SMNVEV (reference sequence). J lost 5 bases, V lost 2 bases, and 5 bases had no gene match. In DNA, the CDR3 is TGTGCCAGCAGTTTAAGTCGCAGGGGGAATGAAAAACTGTTTTTT. It codes for CASSLSRRGNEKLFF.

The DNA for the CDR3 is TGTGCTAGTGGTTTGAGTGAGTCCGGGGAGCTGTTTTTT. As protein: CASGLSESGELFF. The J gene is TRBJ2-2, the V gene TRBV12-5; D call uncertain. The length of the CDR3 is 13 residues. Trimming took 2 bases from V and 6 from J, leaving 7 bases between them. CDR1 LGHNT and CDR2 FRNRAP come from the germline V gene.

The chain links TRBV2 to TRBJ1-4, with 8 bases aligning to TRBD1. Germline V lookup: CDR1 SNHLY, CDR2 FYNNEI. The CDR3 has 15 amino acids. J gave up 0 bases and V 6 bases, and 3 bases lay outside the gene matches. The CDR3 DNA reads TGTGCCAGCAGAAAGGACAGGGCAACTAATGAAAAACTGTTTTTT. Amino acids: CASRKDRATNEKLFF.

J is TRBJ2-6 and V is TRBV4-1, with D possibly called TRBD1 or TRBD2 (5 bases each). Germline CDR1 and CDR2: MGHRA and YSYEKL. The V gene lost 4 bases and the J gene lost 0 bases, with 16 bases spanning the gap. The CDR3 loop spans 18 amino acids. The CDR3 sequence is CASSPWDRESSGANVLTF. For the CDR3, the DNA is TGCGCCAGCAGCCCCTGGGACCGCGAGAGCTCTGGGGCCAACGTCCTGACTTTC.

V gene TRBV27 combines with J gene TRBJ1-5; D is possibly TRBD1 (6 bases). Per germline, CDR1 MNHEY and CDR2 SMNVEV (reference sequence). The CDR3 sequence is 14 residues long. V was cut by 6 bases and J by 3 bases, with 12 bases left in between. This CDR3 reads CASSGQGYNQPQHF. CDR3 sequence (DNA): TGTGCCAGCAGCGGGCAGGGGTACAATCAGCCCCAGCATTTT.

The chain carries TRBV7-7 and TRBJ2-5, with 11 nucleotides matching TRBD2. CDR3 length: 15 amino acids. V lost 3 bases to trimming and J lost 3 bases; unmatched junction nucleotides: 3. Germline V CDR1 and CDR2: SSHAT, FNYEAQ (reference sequence). As DNA, the CDR3 is TGTGCCAGCAGCTTGTCGACTAGCGGGGAAGAGACCCAGTACTTC. Its translation: CASSLSTSGEETQYF.

The chain has TRBV9 and TRBJ2-1; 10 bases map to TRBD2. Germline V gives CDR1 SGDLS, CDR2 YYNGEE. Germline trimming cut 3 bases from V and 7 bases from J; bases unmatched to any gene: 7. The CDR3 runs 15 residues. The CDR3 loop reads CASSAFSGGGNEQFF. CDR3 DNA: TGTGCCAGCAGCGCCTTCAGCGGGGGGGGTAATGAGCAGTTCTTC.

The chain carries TRBV2 and TRBJ2-5, with 7 nucleotides matching TRBD2. This CDR3 contains 13 residues. CDR1 and CDR2 from the germline V gene are SNHLY and FYNNEI. J lost 5 bases, V lost 10 bases, and 10 bases had no gene match. This chain's CDR3 is CATETGRGETQYF. CDR3 nucleotides: TGTGCCACCGAAACTGGGCGGGGGGAGACCCAGTACTTC.

V gene TRBV10-2 combines with J gene TRBJ2-5, with 7 bases that match TRBD2. This CDR3 has 14 amino acids. Germline CDR1 WSHSY, CDR2 SAAADI. J was trimmed by 5 bases and V by 5 bases; bases with no gene match: 8. CDR3 sequence reads: CASSLTSLLETQYF. For the CDR3, the DNA is TGCGCCAGCAGTTTGACTAGCCTCCTGGAGACCCAGTACTTC.

This chain links TRBV7-2 with TRBJ2-7; 12 positions match TRBD2. CDR3 length equals 14 residues. The germline gives CDR1 SGHTA, CDR2 FQGNSA. With 5 bases clipped from V and 4 bases from J, the junction kept 3 bases outside the gene matches. CDR3 region: CASSLTSGGYEQYF. The CDR3, as DNA: TGTGCCAGCAGCCTGACTAGCGGGGGATACGAGCAGTACTTC.

The J gene is TRBJ2-2, the V gene TRBV6-5, with D tentatively TRBD2 (5 bases). Germline CDR1 MNHEY, CDR2 SVGAGI. This CDR3 has 15 residues. Trimming took off 0 bases at V and 8 bases at J, with 13 bases between the two ends. CDR3 nucleotides: TGTGCCAGCAGTTACTCGAGGGCCTATTCTGGGGAGCTGTTTTTT. This gives the protein CASSYSRAYSGELFF.